The T cell receptor (beta chain) described here comes from a study of cytomegalovirus exposure and HLA in healthy donors. Unmatched junction bases numbered 9, after V lost 6 bases and J lost 3 bases. The CDR3 covers 15 residues. Germline loops: CDR1 SGHTA, CDR2 FQGNSA. General study results and limits: A later analysis reportedly found fewer N-insertions in an Asian-associated ancestry cluster than the roughly 680-donor mean. The later analysis indicated that the majority of CMV-associated TCR beta chains appeared HLA-restricted.

PCR used 60 Vbeta primers and 13 Jbeta primers. The method was immunoSEQ multiplex PCR; TCRdb's version includes in-frame clones alone and lacks a portion of them. The sample contains more than 100,000 clones, about four fifths of which appear only once. This clone was observed a few times. Its antigen is unidentified. Each donor's status was that of a healthy bone marrow donor. The clonotype comes from a middle-aged woman in good health and CMV-seronegative. What was sequenced was PBMCs. The V and J genes are TRBV7-2 and TRBJ2-7; 9 nucleotides align to TRBD1. Written as DNA, the CDR3 is TGTGCCAGCAGGGACTACGGGACAGGGAACTACGAGCAGTACTTC. This codes for CASRDYGTGNYEQYF.